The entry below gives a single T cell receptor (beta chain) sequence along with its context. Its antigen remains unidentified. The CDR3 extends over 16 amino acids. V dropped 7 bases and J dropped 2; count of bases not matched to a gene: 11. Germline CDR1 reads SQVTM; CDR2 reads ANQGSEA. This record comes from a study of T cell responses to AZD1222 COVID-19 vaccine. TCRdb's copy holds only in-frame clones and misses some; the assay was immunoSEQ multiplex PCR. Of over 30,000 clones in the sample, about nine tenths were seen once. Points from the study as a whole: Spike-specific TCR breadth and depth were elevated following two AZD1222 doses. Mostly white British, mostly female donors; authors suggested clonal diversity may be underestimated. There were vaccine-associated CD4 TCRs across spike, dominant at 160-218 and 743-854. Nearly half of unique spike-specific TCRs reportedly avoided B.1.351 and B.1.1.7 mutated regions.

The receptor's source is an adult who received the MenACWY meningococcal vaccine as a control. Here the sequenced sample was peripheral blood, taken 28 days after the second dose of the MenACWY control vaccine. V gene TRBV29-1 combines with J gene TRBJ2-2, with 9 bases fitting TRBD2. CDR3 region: CSASSQTSGNTGELFF. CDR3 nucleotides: TGCAGCGCTTCTTCCCAGACTAGCGGAAACACCGGGGAGCTGTTTTTT.